This TCR beta chain was documented in a study of cytomegalovirus exposure and HLA in healthy donors. This CDR3 is 16 amino acids long. The germline CDR1 and CDR2 sequences are SGHRS and YFSETQ. V lost 2 bases, J lost 2 bases, and 4 bases stayed unmatched. The study ran its PCR with 60 Vbeta and 13 Jbeta primers. TCRdb's table, derived via immunoSEQ multiplex PCR, lists solely in-frame clones and lacks some. The repertoire has under 150,000 clones, less than 80% of them found once; the top ten carry roughly 4.2%. Sequencing input: PBMCs. This chain links TRBV5-1 with TRBJ2-3, with 11 bases lining up with TRBD2. This receptor was identified in a woman in her thirties or forties in good health and CMV-seropositive. In DNA form, the CDR3 reads TGCGCCAGCAGCTTCCGACTAGCGGGGACCACAGATACGCAGTATTTT. Translating it yields CASSFRLAGTTDTQYF.